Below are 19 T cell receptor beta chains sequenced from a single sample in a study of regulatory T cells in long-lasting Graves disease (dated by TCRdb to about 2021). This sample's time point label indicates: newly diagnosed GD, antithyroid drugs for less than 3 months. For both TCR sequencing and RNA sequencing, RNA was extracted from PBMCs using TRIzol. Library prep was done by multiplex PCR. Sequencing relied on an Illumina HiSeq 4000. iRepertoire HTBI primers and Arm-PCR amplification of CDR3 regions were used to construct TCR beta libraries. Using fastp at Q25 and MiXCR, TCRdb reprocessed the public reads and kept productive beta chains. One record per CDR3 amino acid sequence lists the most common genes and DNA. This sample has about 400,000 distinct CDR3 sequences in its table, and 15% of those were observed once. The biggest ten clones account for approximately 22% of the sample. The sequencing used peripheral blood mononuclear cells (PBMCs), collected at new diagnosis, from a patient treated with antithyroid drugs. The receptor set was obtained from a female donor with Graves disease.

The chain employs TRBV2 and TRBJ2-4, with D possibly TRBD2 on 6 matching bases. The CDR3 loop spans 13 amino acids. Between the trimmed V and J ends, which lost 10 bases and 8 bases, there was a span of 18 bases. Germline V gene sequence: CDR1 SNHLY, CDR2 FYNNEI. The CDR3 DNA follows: TGTGCCATCGCCGGGGGACGAGGGGACATTCAGTACTTC. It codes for CAIAGGRGDIQYF.

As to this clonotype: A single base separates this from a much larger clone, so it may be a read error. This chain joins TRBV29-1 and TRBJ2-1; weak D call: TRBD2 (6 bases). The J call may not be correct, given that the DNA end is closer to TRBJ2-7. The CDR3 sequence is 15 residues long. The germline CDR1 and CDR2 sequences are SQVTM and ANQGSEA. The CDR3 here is CSASGTAPSYNEQYF. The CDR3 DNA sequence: TGCAGCGCCTCGGGGACTGCGCCCTCCTACAATGAGCAGTACTTC.

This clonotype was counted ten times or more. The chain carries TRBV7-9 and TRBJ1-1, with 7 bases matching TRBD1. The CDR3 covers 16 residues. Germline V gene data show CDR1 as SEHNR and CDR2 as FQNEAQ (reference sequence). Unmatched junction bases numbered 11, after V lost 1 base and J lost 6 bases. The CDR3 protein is CASSLVFGTEHPEAFF. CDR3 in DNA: TGTGCCAGCAGCTTAGTTTTCGGGACAGAACATCCTGAAGCTTTCTTT.

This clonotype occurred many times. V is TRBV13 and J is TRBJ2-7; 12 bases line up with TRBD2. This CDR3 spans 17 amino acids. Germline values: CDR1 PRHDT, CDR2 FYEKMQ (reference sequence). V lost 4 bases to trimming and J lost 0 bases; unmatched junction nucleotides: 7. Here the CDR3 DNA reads TGTGCCAGCAGCTCCTTTATGACTAGCGGGAGCTCCTACGAGCAGTACTTC. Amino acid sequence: CASSSFMTSGSSYEQYF.

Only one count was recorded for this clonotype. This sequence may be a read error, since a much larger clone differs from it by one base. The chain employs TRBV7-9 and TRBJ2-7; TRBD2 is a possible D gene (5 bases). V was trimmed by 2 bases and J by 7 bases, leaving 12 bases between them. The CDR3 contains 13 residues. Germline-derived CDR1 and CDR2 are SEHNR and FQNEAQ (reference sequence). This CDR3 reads CASSLRHRGEQYF. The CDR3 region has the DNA TGTGCCAGCAGCTTAAGGCACCGAGGGGAGCAGTACTTC.

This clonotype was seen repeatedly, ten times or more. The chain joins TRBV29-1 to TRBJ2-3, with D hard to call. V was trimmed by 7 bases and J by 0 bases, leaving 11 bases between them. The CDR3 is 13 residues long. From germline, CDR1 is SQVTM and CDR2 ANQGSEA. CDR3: CSAQLVSTDTQYF. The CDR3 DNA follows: TGCAGCGCTCAATTGGTTAGCACAGATACGCAGTATTTT.

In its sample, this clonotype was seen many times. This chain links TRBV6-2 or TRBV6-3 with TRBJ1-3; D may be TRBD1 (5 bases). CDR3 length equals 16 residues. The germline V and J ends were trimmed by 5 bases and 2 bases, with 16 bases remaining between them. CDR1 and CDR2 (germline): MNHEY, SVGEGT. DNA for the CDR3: TGTGCCAGCAGTGAAATCCTCGGGGGAACTGGAAACACCATATATTTT. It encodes CASSEILGGTGNTIYF.

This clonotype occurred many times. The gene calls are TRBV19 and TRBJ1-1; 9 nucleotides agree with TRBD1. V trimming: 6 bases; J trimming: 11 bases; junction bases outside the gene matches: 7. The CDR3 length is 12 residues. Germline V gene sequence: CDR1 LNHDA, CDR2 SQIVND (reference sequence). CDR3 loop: CASSTGQGGAFF. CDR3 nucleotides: TGTGCCAGTAGCACGGGACAGGGAGGCGCTTTCTTT.

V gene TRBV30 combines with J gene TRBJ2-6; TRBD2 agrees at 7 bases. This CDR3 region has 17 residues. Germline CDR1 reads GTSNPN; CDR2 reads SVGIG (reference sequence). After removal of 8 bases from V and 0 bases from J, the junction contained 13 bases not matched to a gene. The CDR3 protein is CAHGRIDTSSGANVLTF. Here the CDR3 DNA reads TGTGCCCACGGGAGGATCGACACGAGCTCTGGGGCCAACGTCCTGACTTTC.

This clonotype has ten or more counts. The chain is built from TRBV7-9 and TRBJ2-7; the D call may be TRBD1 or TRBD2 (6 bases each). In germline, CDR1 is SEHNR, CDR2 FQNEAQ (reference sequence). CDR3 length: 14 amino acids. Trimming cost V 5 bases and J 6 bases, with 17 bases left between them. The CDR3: CASSVVDRGREQYF. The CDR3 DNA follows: TGTGCCAGCAGCGTGGTCGACCGGGGGCGCGAGCAGTACTTC.

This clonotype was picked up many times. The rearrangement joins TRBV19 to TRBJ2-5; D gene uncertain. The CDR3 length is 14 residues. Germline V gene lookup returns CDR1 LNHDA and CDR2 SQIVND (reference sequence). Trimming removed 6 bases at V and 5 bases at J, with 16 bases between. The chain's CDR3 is CASRAKSGEETQYF. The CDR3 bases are TGTGCCAGTAGGGCCAAGTCGGGTGAGGAGACCCAGTACTTC.

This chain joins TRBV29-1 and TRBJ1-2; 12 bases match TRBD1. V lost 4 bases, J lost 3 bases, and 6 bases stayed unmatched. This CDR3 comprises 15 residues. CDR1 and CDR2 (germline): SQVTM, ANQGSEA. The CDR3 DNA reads TGCAGCGTTGGGTCCGGGACAGGGGGCTACTATGGCTACACCTTC. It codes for CSVGSGTGGYYGYTF. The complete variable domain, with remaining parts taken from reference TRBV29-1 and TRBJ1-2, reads SAVISQKPSRDICQRGTSLTIQCQVDSQVTMMFWYRQQPGQSLTLIATANQGSEATYESGFVIDKFPISRPNLTFSTLTVSNMSPEDSSIYLCSVGSGTGGYYGYTFGSGTRLTVV.

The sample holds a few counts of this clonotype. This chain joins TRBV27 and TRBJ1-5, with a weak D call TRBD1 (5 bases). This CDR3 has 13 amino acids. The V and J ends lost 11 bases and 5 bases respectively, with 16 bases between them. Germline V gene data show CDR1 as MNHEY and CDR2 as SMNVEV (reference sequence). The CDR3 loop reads CAGAASFDQPQHF. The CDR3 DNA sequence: TGTGCCGGGGCCGCCAGCTTTGATCAGCCCCAGCATTTT.

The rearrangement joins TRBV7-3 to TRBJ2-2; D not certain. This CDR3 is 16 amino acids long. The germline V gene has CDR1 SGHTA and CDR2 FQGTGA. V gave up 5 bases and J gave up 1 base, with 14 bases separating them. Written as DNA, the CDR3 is TGTGCCAGCAGCCCCCAGCCAGGCGTGAACACCGGGGAGCTGTTTTTT. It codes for CASSPQPGVNTGELFF. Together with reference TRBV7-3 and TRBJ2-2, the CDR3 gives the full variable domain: GAGVSQTPSNKVTEKGKYVELRCDPISGHTALYWYRQSLGQGPEFLIYFQGTGAADDSGLPNDRFFAVRPEGSVSTLKIQRTERGDSAVYLCASSPQPGVNTGELFFGEGSRLTVL.

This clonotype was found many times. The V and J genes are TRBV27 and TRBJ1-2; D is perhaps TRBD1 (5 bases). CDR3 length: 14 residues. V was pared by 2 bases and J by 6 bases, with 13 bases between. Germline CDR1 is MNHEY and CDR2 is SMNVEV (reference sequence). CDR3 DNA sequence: TGTGCCAGCAGTTTAGGGGGGGAGCGTCATGGCTACACCTTC. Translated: CASSLGGERHGYTF.

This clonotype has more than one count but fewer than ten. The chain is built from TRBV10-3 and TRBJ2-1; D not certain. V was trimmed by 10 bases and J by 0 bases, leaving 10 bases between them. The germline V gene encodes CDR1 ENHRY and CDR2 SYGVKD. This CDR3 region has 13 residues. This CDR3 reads CASAVFSYNEQFF. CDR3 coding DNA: TGTGCCAGCGCGGTTTTCTCCTACAATGAGCAGTTCTTC.

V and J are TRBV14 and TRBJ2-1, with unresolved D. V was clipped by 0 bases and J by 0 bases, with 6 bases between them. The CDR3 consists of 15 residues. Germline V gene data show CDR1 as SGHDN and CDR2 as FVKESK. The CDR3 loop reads CASSQETYSYNEQFF. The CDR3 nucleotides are TGTGCCAGCAGCCAAGAGACGTACTCCTACAATGAGCAGTTCTTC.

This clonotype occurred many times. The CDR3 loop is CSARERGYDEQYF. The CDR3 nucleotides are TGCAGTGCTAGAGAGCGGGGGTACGACGAGCAGTACTTC. V gene TRBV20-1 combines with J gene TRBJ2-3, with 7 bases identical to TRBD2. The J call could be wrong; TRBJ2-7 is a better fit for the DNA end. The CDR3 is made up of 13 amino acids. The germline V gene has CDR1 DFQATT and CDR2 SNEGSKA (reference sequence).

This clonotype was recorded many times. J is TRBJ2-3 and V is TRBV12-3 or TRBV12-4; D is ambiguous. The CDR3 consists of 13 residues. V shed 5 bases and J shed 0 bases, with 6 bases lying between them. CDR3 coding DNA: TGTGCCAGCAGTATGGAAAGCACAGATACGCAGTATTTT. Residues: CASSMESTDTQYF.